A single sample is the source of the 26 T cell receptor beta chains below, sequenced in a study of blood T cells in healthy people across ages. With a J-beta primer mix and a sample-barcoded 5' primer, a second PCR ran roughly 6 to 11 cycles. Via MiXCR, TCRdb re-called the 5' RACE reads, giving one row per CDR3 protein. Of 1.5 million to 2 million distinct CDR3 sequences listed, roughly two fifths are singletons. Sequenced input: blood. Every receptor here comes from a human donor in good health.

This clonotype has only a few counts. CDR3 DNA sequence: TGTGCCAGCAGTTTGACAGGGTCAAGCTATGGCTACACCTTC. Residues: CASSLTGSSYGYTF. This rearrangement joins TRBV27 to TRBJ1-2, with TRBD1 identical over 7 bases. Germline-derived CDR1 and CDR2 are MNHEY and SMNVEV (reference sequence). With V trimmed by 3 bases and J by 4 bases, 5 bases remained unmatched. The CDR3 sequence is 14 residues long.

This clonotype has more than one count but fewer than ten. This chain links TRBV9 with TRBJ2-3; D gene ambiguous. This CDR3 region has 15 residues. CDR1 is SGDLS and CDR2 is YYNGEE in the germline V gene. Trimming took 4 bases from V and 0 from J, leaving 12 bases between them. The CDR3 loop is CASSSGPSSTDTQYF. The CDR3 bases are TGTGCCAGCAGCTCAGGACCCAGTAGCACAGATACGCAGTATTTT.

The rearrangement uses TRBV6-5 and TRBJ2-7, with 9 bases matching TRBD1. J lost 2 bases, V lost 5 bases, and 7 bases had no gene match. CDR3 length: 15 amino acids. CDR1 is MNHEY, CDR2 SVGAGI, per germline. CDR3 region: CASSPDRGRAYEQYF. CDR3 bases: TGTGCCAGCAGTCCGGACAGGGGAAGGGCCTACGAGCAGTACTTC.

The genes are TRBV14 and TRBJ1-2; D might be TRBD1 (5 bases). This CDR3 has 15 residues. Trimming took off 3 bases at V and 0 bases at J, with 11 bases between the two ends. Germline CDR1 SGHDN, CDR2 FVKESK. The CDR3 DNA follows: TGTGCCAGCAGCCAGTGGGGCCGTCCTAACTATGGCTACACCTTC. Translation gives CASSQWGRPNYGYTF.

The genes are TRBV10-3 and TRBJ2-7, with a weak D call TRBD2 (6 bases). Per the germline V gene, CDR1 is ENHRY and CDR2 is SYGVKD. V was pared by 6 bases and J by 3 bases, with 15 bases between. CDR3 size: 14 residues. The DNA for the CDR3 is TGTGCCATCAGGGCCGGGACTGGGAACTACGAGCAGTACTTC. Protein sequence: CAIRAGTGNYEQYF.

This clonotype appeared a few times. The genes are TRBV18 and TRBJ2-3; no definite D call. In germline, CDR1 is KGHSH, CDR2 LQKENI. The CDR3 extends over 15 amino acids. The V end was cut by 4 bases, the J end by 5 bases, with 16 bases between. This CDR3 is CASSLNTRSGDTQYF. The CDR3 DNA reads TGTGCCAGCTCACTCAACACCCGCAGTGGAGATACGCAGTATTTT.

This clonotype was counted ten times or more. This rearrangement joins TRBV7-2 to TRBJ2-3, with D possibly being TRBD1 (5 bases). CDR3 length: 15 residues. Germline lookup yields CDR1 SGHTA and CDR2 FQGNSA. V dropped 5 bases and J dropped 3 bases, with 15 bases sitting between them. The CDR3 DNA reads TGTGCCAGCAGCCGCACAGGCTATGGGACAGATACGCAGTATTTT. This sequence encodes CASSRTGYGTDTQYF.

Concerning this clonotype itself: One end of the junction fails to match germline, which may point to a read error. V is TRBV2 and J is TRBJ2-1; 11 nucleotides match TRBD2. The CDR3 has 20 residues. Germline-derived CDR1 and CDR2 are SNHLY and FYNNEI. The CDR3 region is CASRAWASGGHASSYNEQFF. Written as DNA, the CDR3 is TGTGCTAGCAGGGCCTGGGCTAGCGGGGGGCATGCTAGCTCCTACAATGAGCAGTTCTTC.

This clonotype occurred a few times. The chain recombines TRBV24-1 with TRBJ2-1; 8 bases agree with TRBD1. The V and J ends lost 3 bases and 7 bases, in that order; junction bases with no gene match: 10. Germline loops: CDR1 KGHDR, CDR2 SFDVKD. There are 16 residues in the CDR3. The CDR3 coding sequence is TGTGCCACCAGTGATCCGACAGGGGCCCGCGGGAATGAGCAGTTCTTC. Amino acids: CATSDPTGARGNEQFF.

This sequence joins TRBV20-1 and TRBJ2-3, with 12 bases fitting TRBD2. Unmatched junction bases numbered 7, after V lost 6 bases and J lost 6 bases. The CDR3 has 14 amino acids. In germline, CDR1 is DFQATT, CDR2 SNEGSKA (reference sequence). CDR3: CSALAGGSWDTQYF. The CDR3 DNA reads as TGCAGTGCACTAGCGGGGGGCTCATGGGATACGCAGTATTTT.

This clonotype was counted once. The rearrangement joins TRBV20-1 to TRBJ2-7, with TRBD1 matching over 9 bases. CDR1 and CDR2 from the germline V gene are DFQATT and SNEGSKA (reference sequence). This CDR3 region has 15 residues. With 5 bases clipped from V and 5 bases from J, the junction kept 13 bases outside the gene matches. CDR3 loop: CSAQSPGTGINEQYF. CDR3 DNA sequence: TGCAGTGCTCAAAGCCCCGGGACAGGGATCAACGAGCAGTACTTC.

This rearrangement joins TRBV13 to TRBJ1-2, with unresolved D. The CDR3 extends over 15 amino acids. Trimming pared 0 bases from V and 2 bases from J, leaving 10 bases between. Germline V gene data show CDR1 as PRHDT and CDR2 as FYEKMQ (reference sequence). The CDR3 region is CASSLGVEVNYGYTF. The CDR3 DNA reads TGTGCCAGCAGCTTAGGGGTCGAGGTCAACTATGGCTACACCTTC.

The chain employs TRBV5-1 and TRBJ2-1; 7 nucleotides align to TRBD1. Germline V gene sequence: CDR1 SGHRS, CDR2 YFSETQ. V lost 3 bases and J lost 8; bases outside the gene matches: 17. The CDR3 is 17 residues long. DNA for the CDR3: TGCGCCAGCAGCTCGTTCTGGGACAGCAAAGGAATGTATGAGCAGTTCTTC. Its translation: CASSSFWDSKGMYEQFF.

This clonotype was detected a few times. The V and J genes are TRBV10-3 and TRBJ2-7, with 8 bases identical to TRBD1. The germline V gene encodes CDR1 ENHRY and CDR2 SYGVKD. CDR3 length: 12 amino acids. Trimming at V came to 10 bases and at J to 3 bases, leaving 5 bases not matched to a gene. CDR3 in DNA: TGTGCCACCCTAGGGACAGGCTACGAGCAGTACTTC. Translated, it gives CATLGTGYEQYF.

This clonotype appeared a single time. A junction end diverges from the germline sequence, so it may reflect a read error. The rearrangement links TRBV5-1 to TRBJ2-1, with D perhaps matching TRBD1 (6 bases). CDR3 length: 14 residues. The V gene's germline CDR1 is SGHRS and CDR2 YFSETQ. The CDR3 region has the DNA TGCGCCAGCAGCTTGGGGCAGGGGAGCAATGAGCAGGTCTTC. Residues: CASSLGQGSNEQVF.

The chain links TRBV6-2 or TRBV6-3 to TRBJ2-3; possibly TRBD2 for D (5 bases). From germline, CDR1 is MNHEY and CDR2 SVGEGT. V gave up 0 bases and J gave up 6 bases, with 13 bases separating them. The CDR3 is 15 amino acids. CDR3 amino acids: CASSYSSSPADTQYF. CDR3 bases: TGTGCCAGCAGTTACTCGTCTAGCCCGGCCGATACGCAGTATTTT.

The CDR3 protein is CSARGQENNEQFF. CDR3 nucleotides: TGCAGTGCTAGAGGGCAGGAGAACAATGAGCAGTTCTTC. The chain has TRBV20-1 and TRBJ2-1, with D unresolved. Germline assignment: CDR1 DFQATT and CDR2 SNEGSKA (reference sequence). V was shortened by 1 base and J by 5 bases, with 9 bases between the two germline ends. The length of the CDR3 is 13 residues.

This clonotype showed up just a few times. The chain uses TRBV9 and TRBJ2-7; D is ambiguous. The ends were cut back, 3 bases at V and 0 bases at J, with 10 bases in the middle. This CDR3 region has 14 residues. Germline CDR1 is SGDLS and CDR2 is YYNGEE. The CDR3 nucleotides are TGTGCCAGCAGCGCCTACCCCCTCTCCTACGAGCAGTACTTC. Protein: CASSAYPLSYEQYF.

A few counts support this clonotype. The chain recombines TRBV7-2 with TRBJ2-1; TRBD2 matches 10 bases. The V gene's germline CDR1 is SGHTA and CDR2 FQGNSA. Germline trimming cut 3 bases from V and 9 bases from J; bases unmatched to any gene: 11. The CDR3 consists of 16 residues. For the CDR3, the DNA is TGTGCCAGCAGCTTGGGAACTAGCGGGGTAGTCAGTGAGCAGTTCTTC. It translates to CASSLGTSGVVSEQFF.

The chain couples TRBV9 to TRBJ1-4, with D unclear. This CDR3 contains 17 residues. Trimming left V 0 bases short and J 5 bases short, with 17 bases between. Germline V gene sequence: CDR1 SGDLS, CDR2 YYNGEE. CDR3 DNA sequence: TGTGCCAGCAGCGTAGGGGTGGCGGCTTCCCAGAATGAAAAACTGTTTTTT. Its translation is CASSVGVAASQNEKLFF. The full variable domain, completed using reference TRBV9 and TRBJ1-4, is DSGVTQTPKHLITATGQRVTLRCSPRSGDLSVYWYQQSLDQGLQFLIQYYNGEERAKGNILERFSAQQFPDLHSELNLSSLELGDSALYFCASSVGVAASQNEKLFFGSGTQLSVL.

The rearrangement links TRBV7-2 to TRBJ2-3, with 8 positions matching TRBD2. Germline V gene sequence: CDR1 SGHTA, CDR2 FQGNSA. Losses at the gene ends were 4 bases for V and 2 bases for J; bases not matched to a gene: 8. The length of the CDR3 is 16 residues. The CDR3: CASSSQAGAPTDTQYF. The CDR3 DNA reads as TGTGCCAGCAGCTCCCAAGCGGGGGCCCCCACAGATACGCAGTATTTT.

This clonotype was detected many times. V gene TRBV20-1 combines with J gene TRBJ2-7; 8 bases are shared with TRBD1. The germline gives CDR1 DFQATT, CDR2 SNEGSKA (reference sequence). V trimming: 4 bases; J trimming: 3 bases; junction bases outside the gene matches: 8. The CDR3 extends over 14 amino acids. The CDR3 DNA reads TGCAGTGCTACCTACGACAGGGGTGGCTACGAGCAGTACTTC. As protein: CSATYDRGGYEQYF.

The J gene is TRBJ2-5, the V gene TRBV2, with unresolved D. The germline V and J ends were trimmed by 6 bases and 7 bases, with 21 bases remaining between them. The CDR3 is made up of 15 amino acids. CDR1 SNHLY and CDR2 FYNNEI come from the germline V gene. In DNA form, the CDR3 reads TGTGCCAGCAGGTCGCCGGGTCTCGTTGAAGGGACCCAGTACTTC. Translated, it gives CASRSPGLVEGTQYF.

The V gene is TRBV24-1, the J gene TRBJ2-5; 7 nucleotides line up with TRBD1. Germline values: CDR1 KGHDR, CDR2 SFDVKD. V shed 10 bases and J 3 bases; nucleotides not matched to a gene: 7. The CDR3 length is 13 residues. The CDR3 reads CATGTDPEETQYF. CDR3 in DNA: TGTGCCACTGGGACAGACCCTGAAGAGACCCAGTACTTC.

The chain couples TRBV9 to TRBJ1-6; no firm D call. This CDR3 contains 15 residues. Looked up from germline, CDR1 is SGDLS and CDR2 is YYNGEE. The germline V and J ends were trimmed by 0 bases and 0 bases, with 4 bases remaining between them. The CDR3 loop is CASSVEGSYNSPLHF. DNA of the CDR3: TGTGCCAGCAGCGTAGAAGGCTCCTATAATTCACCCCTCCACTTT.

The rearrangement joins TRBV21-1 to TRBJ2-7; the D call TRBD2 from the table was never checked on the DNA. TRBV21-1 is assigned pseudogene status. This CDR3 comprises 16 residues. In DNA form, the CDR3 reads TGTGCCAGCAGCAAACGGCGGCAGGGATTATCCTACGAGCAGTACTTC. Its protein is CASSKRRQGLSYEQYF.